One and the same sample provided the 29 T cell receptor beta chains below, sequenced in a study of blood T cell repertoires in COVID-19. Clones were sequenced by immunoSEQ multiplex PCR, and TCRdb holds only the in-frame ones, with some missing. Of 35,000 to 40,000 clones in the sample, around 91% are singletons; the top ten hold less than 30%. Sequencing was done on a sample of peripheral blood. These receptors were collected from a man in his sixties with active or convalescent COVID-19.

This clone came up once. The J gene is TRBJ1-6, the V gene TRBV7-8; 9 bases are a match to TRBD1. With V trimmed by 8 bases and J by 6 bases, 8 bases remained unmatched. There are 15 residues in the CDR3. Germline loops: CDR1 SGHVS, CDR2 FQNEAQ. The CDR3 region has the DNA TGTGCCAGCTTTCCGGGACAGGGATTTAATTCACCCCTCCACTTT. Translated, it gives CASFPGQGFNSPLHF. Looking up the rest from reference TRBV7-8 and TRBJ1-6 gives the full variable domain: GAGVSQSPRYKVAKRGQDVALRCDPISGHVSLFWYQQALGQGPEFLTYFQNEAQLDKSGLPSDRFFAERPEGSVSTLKIQRTQQEDSAVYLCASFPGQGFNSPLHFGNGTRLTVT.

This chain uses TRBV2 with TRBJ2-2; a possible D gene is TRBD2 (5 bases). CDR1 SNHLY and CDR2 FYNNEI come from the germline V gene. V shed 8 bases and J shed 1 base, with 8 bases lying between them. The CDR3 length is 13 residues. The CDR3 spells CASGELNTGELFF. CDR3 nucleotides: TGTGCCAGCGGGGAGTTGAACACCGGGGAGCTGTTTTTT.

The genes are TRBV12-3 or TRBV12-4 and TRBJ1-2; D gene ambiguous. The V end was cut by 3 bases, the J end by 7 bases, with 12 bases between. This CDR3 is built from 13 residues. Here the CDR3 reads CASSLLSVPGYTF. The CDR3 DNA is TGTGCCAGCAGTTTGTTGTCAGTTCCTGGCTACACCTTC.

This chain joins TRBV25-1 and TRBJ2-1, with D maybe TRBD2 (6 bases). The CDR3 length is 15 residues. Germline lookup yields CDR1 MGHDK and CDR2 SYGVNS. V was clipped by 1 base and J by 3 bases, with 10 bases between them. The CDR3, as DNA: TGTGCCAGCAGTGAATCTGGCGGGATCTACAATGAGCAGTTCTTC. Amino acid sequence: CASSESGGIYNEQFF.

The J gene is TRBJ2-1, the V gene TRBV28, with a possible D match to TRBD2 (5 bases). V lost 6 bases to trimming and J lost 0 bases, with 6 bases between them. The CDR3 contains 13 residues. Germline CDR1 is MDHEN and CDR2 is SYDVKM. This chain's CDR3 is CASRGSSYNEQFF. The CDR3, as DNA: TGTGCCAGCAGAGGGAGCTCCTACAATGAGCAGTTCTTC.

The chain has TRBV4-1 and TRBJ2-1; 9 positions agree with TRBD2. V lost 2 bases to trimming and J lost 6 bases; unmatched junction nucleotides: 8. Germline values: CDR1 MGHRA, CDR2 YSYEKL. This CDR3 spans 16 amino acids. CDR3 sequence reads: CASSQPPGLAFNEQFF. Written as DNA, the CDR3 is TGCGCCAGCAGCCAACCACCGGGACTAGCCTTCAATGAGCAGTTCTTC.

The chain recombines TRBV18 with TRBJ2-2; 9 nucleotides align to TRBD2. Germline V gene sequence: CDR1 KGHSH, CDR2 LQKENI. V shed 3 bases and J 2 bases; nucleotides not matched to a gene: 4. This CDR3 is built from 16 residues. The CDR3 sequence: CASSPGTSSNTGELFF. The DNA of the CDR3 is TGTGCCAGCTCACCTGGGACTAGCAGTAACACCGGGGAGCTGTTTTTT. Using reference TRBV18 and TRBJ2-2 for the parts outside the CDR3, the full variable domain is NAGVMQNPRHLVRRRGQEARLRCSPMKGHSHVYWYRQLPEEGLKFMVYLQKENIIDESGMPKERFSAEFPKEGPSILRIQQVVRGDSAAYFCASSPGTSSNTGELFFGEGSRLTVL.

This chain joins TRBV9 and TRBJ2-5; the match to TRBD2 covers 15 bases. The V segment lost 4 bases and the J segment 4 bases; nucleotides outside the gene matches: 5. The germline V gene encodes CDR1 SGDLS and CDR2 YYNGEE. The length of the CDR3 is 16 residues. The CDR3 nucleotides read TGTGCCAGCAGCCTCCGGACTAGCGGGAGGGGAGAGACCCAGTACTTC. Its protein is CASSLRTSGRGETQYF.

This chain uses TRBV2 with TRBJ2-3; 11 nucleotides match TRBD2. From germline, CDR1 is SNHLY and CDR2 FYNNEI. The CDR3 is 18 amino acids. The V and J ends lost 11 bases and 0 bases, in that order; junction bases with no gene match: 16. CDR3 residues: CAVDRAGTSGSSTDTQYF. DNA of the CDR3: TGTGCCGTCGACAGGGCCGGGACTAGCGGTTCTAGCACAGATACGCAGTATTTT.

The chain uses TRBV7-8 and TRBJ1-4; weak D call: TRBD1 (6 bases). The V gene lost 6 bases and the J gene lost 6 bases, with 14 bases spanning the gap. In germline, CDR1 is SGHVS, CDR2 FQNEAQ. The CDR3 runs to 14 residues. The CDR3 bases are TGTGCCAGCAGTTCGGGACATATTGATGAAAAACTGTTTTTT. This gives the protein CASSSGHIDEKLFF.

The genes are TRBV7-6 and TRBJ1-3, with a tentative D call TRBD1 (6 bases). The V and J ends lost 5 bases and 0 bases respectively, with 20 bases between them. Germline values: CDR1 SGHVS, CDR2 FNYEAQ. The CDR3 contains 18 residues. CDR3 residues: CASSPGNTGPDSGNTIYF. The CDR3 region has the DNA TGTGCCAGCAGCCCTGGAAACACAGGGCCGGACTCTGGAAACACCATATATTTT.

This clone was seen a single time. CDR3: CASSGGRRSNQPQHF. The CDR3 DNA follows: TGTGCCAGCTCCGGGGGGCGACGGAGCAATCAGCCCCAGCATTTT. V is TRBV13 and J is TRBJ1-5; D might be TRBD1 (6 bases). This CDR3 region has 15 residues. Germline-derived CDR1 and CDR2 are PRHDT and FYEKMQ (reference sequence). Trimming stripped 8 bases from V and 1 base from J, with 15 bases between.

This rearrangement joins TRBV4-3 to TRBJ1-2; 10 bases line up with TRBD1. Germline values: CDR1 LGHNA, CDR2 YSLEER. J gave up 0 bases and V 6 bases, and 4 bases lay outside the gene matches. The CDR3 spans 15 residues. CDR3 sequence (DNA): TGCGCCAGCAGGGCCGGGACAGGGGCTAACTATGGCTACACCTTC. Translating gives CASRAGTGANYGYTF.

This chain connects TRBV11-2 to TRBJ2-5, with 8 bases matching TRBD2. V gave up 5 bases and J gave up 5 bases; unmatched junction bases: 4. The CDR3 loop spans 13 amino acids. Germline V gene data show CDR1 as SGHAT and CDR2 as FQNNGV. The CDR3 bases are TGTGCCAGCAGCAGCGGGAGATCGGAGACCCAGTACTTC. Protein: CASSSGRSETQYF.

V is TRBV18 and J is TRBJ1-4, with 12 nucleotides matching TRBD1. The CDR3 sequence is 16 residues long. From germline, CDR1 is KGHSH and CDR2 LQKENI. Germline trimming cut 4 bases from V and 7 bases from J; bases unmatched to any gene: 7. CDR3 coding DNA: TGTGCCAGCTCACGTGGGACAGGGGGCTCCGGTGAAAAACTGTTTTTT. It yields the protein CASSRGTGGSGEKLFF.

The genes are TRBV6-4 and TRBJ1-1, with D uncertain. The CDR3 spans 13 residues. V was shortened by 6 bases and J by 1 base, with 9 bases between the two germline ends. Germline CDR1 is MRHNA and CDR2 is SNTAGT. CDR3 nucleotides: TGTGCCAGCAGACTTCAAGAGAACACTGAAGCTTTCTTT. Translated, it gives CASRLQENTEAFF.

The V and J genes are TRBV5-1 and TRBJ2-1; D remains unclear. The CDR3 is 13 residues long. The V and J ends lost 0 bases and 8 bases respectively, with 9 bases between them. CDR1 SGHRS and CDR2 YFSETQ come from the germline V gene. CDR3 nucleotides: TGCGCCAGCAGCTTGGTGGCTGAGGATGAGCAGTTCTTC. This gives the protein CASSLVAEDEQFF.

The table lists this clone with a count of one. The rearrangement joins TRBV11-2 to TRBJ2-3; TRBD2 matches at 10 bases. The CDR3 loop spans 19 amino acids. Germline V gene data show CDR1 as SGHAT and CDR2 as FQNNGV. V was pared by 0 bases and J by 0 bases, with 9 bases of the junction left unmatched. CDR3 protein: CASSLDPSGSVLSTDTQYF. The CDR3 DNA reads TGTGCCAGCAGCTTAGATCCTAGCGGGAGCGTCCTTAGCACAGATACGCAGTATTTT.

This clone appeared a few times. The chain links TRBV7-2 to TRBJ2-5; 7 bases are a match to TRBD2. Germline CDR1 reads SGHTA; CDR2 reads FQGNSA. J gave up 5 bases and V 2 bases, and 11 bases lay outside the gene matches. The CDR3 contains 16 residues. CDR3 DNA sequence: TGTGCCAGCAGCTTAACCCTACAGCGGGATGGGGAGACCCAGTACTTC. This translates into CASSLTLQRDGETQYF.

In its sample, this clone was seen a few times. The gene calls are TRBV7-9 and TRBJ2-4, with 7 bases aligning to TRBD2. V trimming: 1 base; J trimming: 7 bases; junction bases outside the gene matches: 10. The CDR3 loop spans 16 amino acids. Looked up from germline, CDR1 is SEHNR and CDR2 is FQNEAQ (reference sequence). CDR3: CASSLGSGLEWNIQYF. CDR3 bases: TGTGCCAGCAGCTTAGGTTCAGGACTAGAGTGGAACATTCAGTACTTC.

V gene TRBV7-2 combines with J gene TRBJ2-5; 13 nucleotides agree with TRBD2. Germline V gives CDR1 SGHTA, CDR2 FQGNSA. V trimming: 5 bases; J trimming: 3 bases; junction bases outside the gene matches: 12. This CDR3 is 18 amino acids long. Here the CDR3 DNA reads TGTGCCAGCAGCCAGGGACTAGCGGGATACAACCGAAAAGAGACCCAGTACTTC. Translation gives CASSQGLAGYNRKETQYF.

The chain links TRBV4-1 to TRBJ2-1, with 10 bases aligning to TRBD2. Looked up from germline, CDR1 is MGHRA and CDR2 is YSYEKL. The trim removed 4 bases at V and 6 bases at J, leaving 3 bases unmatched. The CDR3 spans 14 residues. The CDR3 DNA follows: TGCGCCAGCAGCCGGCTAGCGGGAGTCAATGAGCAGTTCTTC. The encoded protein is CASSRLAGVNEQFF.

This clone is a singleton in its sample. This rearrangement joins TRBV19 to TRBJ1-3; D gene unclear. Between the trimmed V and J ends, which lost 4 bases and 3 bases, there was a span of 7 bases. This CDR3 is built from 13 residues. Per germline, CDR1 LNHDA and CDR2 SQIVND (reference sequence). The CDR3 DNA reads TGTGCCAGTAGTAACCGGTTTGGAAACACCATATATTTT. Amino acid sequence: CASSNRFGNTIYF.

CDR3 in DNA: TGTGCCAGTAGGACGACTAGCGGGAGTCGTGCGGATACGCAGTATTTT. As protein: CASRTTSGSRADTQYF. V usage is TRBV19 and J usage is TRBJ2-3, with 12 nucleotides matching TRBD2. This CDR3 is 16 amino acids long. The V gene's germline CDR1 is LNHDA and CDR2 SQIVND (reference sequence). The J segment lost 6 bases and the V segment lost 6 bases, leaving 10 bases of the junction unmatched.

This chain links TRBV30 with TRBJ2-3; maybe TRBD2 (5 bases). Germline loops: CDR1 GTSNPN, CDR2 SVGIG (reference sequence). This CDR3 spans 11 amino acids. The CDR3 DNA follows: TGTACGGGCGGGCTCACAGATACGCAGTATTTT. This sequence encodes CTGGLTDTQYF.

The rearrangement uses TRBV7-2 and TRBJ2-1; D gene uncertain. Trimming pared 5 bases from V and 0 bases from J, leaving 14 bases between. Germline V gene sequence: CDR1 SGHTA, CDR2 FQGNSA. The CDR3 is made up of 16 amino acids. The CDR3 DNA follows: TGTGCCAGCAGCCCCCGGCGGCGGAGCTCCTACAATGAGCAGTTCTTC. Encoded protein: CASSPRRRSSYNEQFF.

V gene TRBV11-2 combines with J gene TRBJ1-3, with D possibly being TRBD1 (5 bases). The CDR3 runs 16 residues. Germline CDR1 SGHAT, CDR2 FQNNGV. Trimming took off 2 bases at V and 2 bases at J, with 13 bases between the two ends. CDR3 residues: CASSLYRGGAGNTIYF. The CDR3, as DNA: TGTGCCAGCAGCTTATATCGGGGAGGGGCTGGAAACACCATATATTTT. Using reference TRBV11-2 and TRBJ1-3 for the parts outside the CDR3, the full variable domain is EAGVAQSPRYKIIEKRQSVAFWCNPISGHATLYWYQQILGQGPKLLIQFQNNGVVDDSQLPKDRFSAERLKGVDSTLKIQPAKLEDSAVYLCASSLYRGGAGNTIYFGEGSWLTVV.

The rearrangement joins TRBV3-1 (or the pseudogene TRBV3-2) to TRBJ2-5; a possible D gene is TRBD2 (6 bases). Germline V CDR1 and CDR2: LGHDT, YNNKEL (reference sequence). Deletions cut 0 bases from V and 5 bases from J, with 13 bases between. CDR3 length: 15 amino acids. The CDR3 region has the DNA TGTGCCAGCAGCCAAGATACTAGCCCTGCGGAGACCCAGTACTTC. This encodes CASSQDTSPAETQYF.

The chain combines TRBV10-2 with TRBJ2-1; 11 bases fit TRBD2. Germline CDR1 reads WSHSY; CDR2 reads SAAADI. The ends lost 6 bases at V and 1 base at J; junction bases unmatched: 5. The CDR3 contains 16 residues. The CDR3 protein is CASRDLAGGSYNEQFF. The DNA of the CDR3 is TGCGCCAGCAGGGATTTAGCGGGAGGGTCCTACAATGAGCAGTTCTTC.